This T cell receptor (beta chain) was identified during a study of cytomegalovirus exposure and HLA in healthy donors (dated by TCRdb to between 2016 and 2019). In the study overall: An earlier analysis of roughly 610 of the donors reported 250 to 300 Gb of sequence data and roughly 120 million unique TCR beta sequences obtained from some 200 million T cells. An early release that covered several hundred HLA-typed donors contained around 330 gigabases of sequencing data and some 87 million unique TCR sequences. Of the 300 to 500 genotyped donors, 80% to 90% were placed in the genetic ancestry cluster associated with self-reported Caucasian donors. The study aimed to test whether cataloging public T cell receptors could reveal signatures of past pathogen exposure. The study profiled the T cell repertoires of 550 to 700 subjects by immunosequencing and related them to cytomegalovirus serostatus. Besides the first cohort of under 700 subjects, a separate validation cohort made up of 120 different subjects was used. High-throughput TCR immunosequencing, statistical association of individual TCRs with disease status, and machine learning were combined to predict cytomegalovirus infection status. In a later analysis, previously published TCR beta repertoires from 550 to 700 donors were re-analyzed and high-resolution HLA genotyping was added so that TCR occurrence patterns could be studied. In the later analysis, no new phenotypic data were used to find candidate immune exposures; instead, reliance was placed on TCR beta sequences and their occurrence across donors. In an earlier analysis of 587 of the donors, high-throughput TCR beta sequencing was used to judge whether each TCR beta V gene segment behaved as functional or pseudogenic. Donor age, sex, ethnicity and CMV serostatus were compiled together with the repertoire data. Genome-wide SNP genotypes for about 65% of the 666 donors were used in a later genetic analysis, which treated that subset as a discovery cohort. All discovery cohort repertoires had been generated using a single sequencing platform. Class I and class II HLA loci were covered by the typing at four-digit resolution. Typing coverage varied by locus: about 620-640 donors for A, B, C, DRB1 and DQB1; more than 500 for DQA1; nearly 610 for DPA1; approximately 470 for DPB1. A few DR-DQ haplotypes were handled as single units for association and clustering because linkage in the cohort was strong. Among some 400 genotyped donors of the cohort, an average of 235,054 unique TCR beta nucleotide sequences were sequenced per donor, roughly 20% of them non-productive.

Including cysteine and phenylalanine, the CDR3 has 14 amino acids. Of all the DNA, just the CDR3 is kept, 42 bases in frame from base 1. Looking up the germline V gene (reference sequence) yields CDR1 SGHNT and CDR2 YYREEE. Trimming takes 2 bases from V and 0 bases from J, and the germline ends sit 7 bases apart. Broad study findings and their caveats: Presence/absence analyses assumed roughly uniform sequencing depth across donors, an assumption that may not hold. According to a later genetic analysis, donors in an Asian-associated ancestry cluster had fewer N-insertions in productive TCRs than the roughly 660-donor mean. In vitro tests confirmed that a few of the cytomegalovirus-associated TCR beta chains recognize cytomegalovirus antigens. The earlier analysis of 450 to 700 of the donors excluded around 17 rarely observed V segments, including chromosome 9 orphons, because counts were too low. According to a later analysis, most CMV-associated TCR beta chains appeared to be HLA-restricted, and the HLA associations seemed to be driven largely by CMV exposure. The authors suggested that the approach could potentially be generalized to other disease states and immunological phenotypes. A cluster of highly shared sequence variants was judged likely to represent a technical artifact of the sequencing pipeline. Correlated functional status among segregating V segments might be attributable to linkage disequilibrium, but an unknown experimental factor could not be ruled out. According to a later analysis, parvovirus B19, influenza, CMV and Epstein-Barr virus appeared linked to several top co-occurrence clusters. The 87-base-pair reads could not distinguish some IMGT-functional V segments, including TRBV6-2 and TRBV6-3, so those segments were excluded. In this cohort, only TCR beta chains were sequenced, and detectable features were limited by the absence of alpha or paired-chain data. In a later analysis, TCR association rates were found to vary across HLA loci, with the most associated TCRs seen for DRB1 alleles and the fewest for HLA-C alleles. The classifier was reported to diagnose cytomegalovirus status with high specificity and sensitivity in both the original and validation cohorts. In a later genetic analysis, a missense DCLRE1C variant was associated with V-gene and J-gene trimming of TCR beta chains, and the association was replicated in an independent cohort. In an earlier analysis of 587 of the donors, most TCR beta V segments appeared in productive rearrangements about 90% or about 30% of the time, broadly matching IMGT annotations. For the cohort, immune exposure information was limited to CMV serostatus. HLA typing was unavailable for some donors at each locus, so association tests used only the typed subset. A later analysis associated about 17,000 TCR beta sequences with specific HLA alleles at a false discovery rate of 0.05. Across donors, most TCR sequences were observed very rarely, whereas some public TCRs were present in many individuals. Compared with equally common non-associated chains, HLA-associated TCR beta chains in a later analysis were more clonally expanded and had lower generation probabilities. The study listed 150 to 200 TCR beta chains as associated with cytomegalovirus. A further reported finding was that TCR beta sequences accurately predicted the HLA-A and HLA-B alleles for most subjects in the first cohort. Assigning TCR associations to individual alleles was difficult when HLA alleles, especially DR and DQ, strongly co-occurred.

Concerning this clone itself: Which antigen it targets is not known. Base qualities are not recorded, but no much larger clone differs from it by a single base.

The cohort was made up of about 670 healthy bone marrow donors. At the time of sampling, all cohort members were nominally healthy, though unrecorded immune exposures were likely present. The donor tested CMV seronegative and was one of the 352 seronegative cohort members. A peripheral blood sample was provided by each donor, and peripheral blood mononuclear cells were used for TCR beta sequencing. The Qiagen DNeasy Blood Extraction Kit was used to extract genomic DNA from the blood cell samples. The library was made by the immunoSEQ multiplex PCR assay. A mixture of 60 forward primers for TCR Vbeta segments and 13 reverse primers for TCR Jbeta segments was used in the multiplex PCR. The CDR3 region of rearranged TCR beta genes was amplified from genomic DNA with a multiplex PCR assay. On the Illumina HiSeq System, the amplified TCR beta libraries were sequenced as 87-base-pair reads. In the original analysis: A later analysis tallied 75 million to 85 million unique TCR beta chains across the 666 repertoires, and some 10 million of those chains were shared by two or more donors. Raw reads were error-corrected and collapsed into unique sequences with a nearest-neighbor algorithm that merged closely related sequences to remove PCR and sequencing errors. To assign V, D and J gene segments, CDR3 sequences were aligned to IMGT reference sequences. Each retained sequence needed at least a six-nucleotide match to both a V gene segment and a J gene segment. Rearrangements were classified as productive when the CDR3 lacked stop codons and remained in frame with V and J, and all other rearrangements were classified as non-productive. CDR3 was defined according to IMGT convention as the region running from the second conserved V-encoded cysteine to the conserved J-encoded phenylalanine. The earlier analysis of a few hundred of the donors excluded sequences that lacked an unambiguous match to a single V gene segment. An earlier analysis of a few hundred of the donors called V segments functional above 56.7% productive rearrangements and segregating when the between-donor standard deviation exceeded 5%. A statistical classification framework was developed to diagnose cytomegalovirus status using the catalog of TCR beta chain sequences. V and J gene assignment, in a later analysis, came from comparing TCR nucleotide sequences with IMGT/GENE-DB human TR gene sequences. The TCRdist pipeline was used in a later analysis to assign CDR3 sequences and most-parsimonious VDJ recombination scenarios. In a later analysis, every TCR beta chain was defined by the combination of its CDR3 amino acid sequence and its V-gene family, and reads without a unique V-gene family were dropped. In a later analysis, a few hundred highly shared, low-generation-probability nucleotide sequences were removed to address suspected cross-contamination and a sequencing artifact. In a later analysis, a clonal expansion index for each public chain was calculated from normalized within-repertoire ranks of inferred template counts. A later analysis computed generation probabilities with a VDJ recombination model fitted to out-of-frame rearrangements, and checked the results against IGoR. In a later analysis, hypergeometric tests were used to score TCR-TCR, TCR-HLA and TCR-CMV co-occurrence, with a repertoire-size bias correction applied to TCR pairs. To estimate false discovery rates, a later analysis permuted the HLA or CMV assignments 20 times. In a later analysis, co-occurring TCRs were grouped using DBSCAN, and TCRdist sequence similarity was added for clustering within HLA-allele-positive subsets. Repertoires with fewer than 30,000 or more than 120,000 public chains were left out of co-occurrence clustering, as were about 5 repertoires with anomalous nucleotide sharing. In TCRdb, the immuneACCESS table is reduced to in-frame sequences with V and J assigned. These tables do not hold every clone; where another copy was compared, an unresolved V gene accounts for under half, and the others remain unexplained. V and J calls and clone size are given by that table; D and trimming were obtained from the DNA. Counted in this sample were 170,000 or so clones; 84% of them appeared once. The ten largest clones capture 1.5% to 2.5% of the sample.

Recombination linked TRBV5-4 to TRBJ2-3, with no reliable assignment of the D segment. The receptor was isolated from a young man in good health and CMV-seronegative. The sequencing sample was made of PBMCs. The sequenced DNA: TGTGCCAGCAGCTTTACATCTAGCACAGATACGCAGTATTTT. Its protein product is CASSFTSSTDTQYF.